Listed below are T cell receptor beta chains from one sample, sequenced in a study of shared clonotypes between healthy human individuals. Generated by immunoSEQ multiplex PCR, the TCRdb table keeps only in-frame clones and is missing some. The table has roughly 2 million clones, approximately 94% seen once. Sequencing was performed on naive CD8+ T cells sorted from blood. The receptors shown here come from a man between 18 and 29 years old in good health. Each CDR3 is given with its conserved first and last residue. D genes are given only for firm matches. Clone size is given for some rows only: seen once, a few or many times, or a class if the clone is expanded.

j_call v_call clone_size d_call cdr3_aa cdr3_nt
TRBJ2-7 TRBV13 - - CASSVRGSYEQYF TGTGCCAGCAGCGTTCGGGGGTCCTACGAGCAGTACTTC
TRBJ2-5 TRBV4-1 - - CASSHFPTDSGETQYF TGCGCCAGCAGCCATTTCCCAACAGATTCAGGGGAGACCCAGTACTTC
TRBJ2-7 TRBV12-5 - TRBD1 CASGTGTYEQYF TGTGCTAGTGGGACAGGGACCTACGAGCAGTACTTC
TRBJ1-1 TRBV28 - - CASSPDSEAFF TGTGCCAGCAGTCCCGACAGTGAAGCTTTCTTT
TRBJ2-7 TRBV7-9 - - CASSLGATRAYEQYF TGTGCCAGCAGCCTCGGGGCGACTAGGGCATACGAGCAGTACTTC
TRBJ1-1 TRBV27 - - CASSLRGENTEAFF TGTGCCAGCAGTTTGAGGGGGGAGAACACTGAAGCTTTCTTT
TRBJ2-3 TRBV9 - TRBD2 CASSLYLGGAGVDTQYF TGTGCCAGCAGCCTATACCTTGGAGGAGCGGGAGTTGATACGCAGTATTTT
TRBJ2-2 TRBV29-1 once - CSVEGRGHGELFF TGCAGCGTTGAGGGGAGAGGACACGGGGAGCTGTTTTTT
TRBJ1-2 TRBV6-5 - TRBD1 CASSYISGQGYHGYTF TGTGCCAGCAGTTACATTTCAGGACAGGGTTACCACGGCTACACCTTC
TRBJ2-1 TRBV4-2 - - CASSQLQDSYNEQFF TGTGCCAGCAGCCAACTACAGGACAGCTACAATGAGCAGTTCTTC
TRBJ2-7 TRBV19 - - CASRGSEQYF TGTGCCAGTCGAGGCTCCGAGCAGTACTTC
TRBJ1-6 TRBV27 - - CASSSLLSSPLHF TGTGCCAGCAGTTCCCTTCTTAGTTCACCCCTCCACTTT
TRBJ2-7 TRBV27 - TRBD2 CASSPGLAFSYEQYF TGTGCCAGCAGCCCGGGACTAGCGTTCTCCTACGAGCAGTACTTC
TRBJ1-6 TRBV30 - - CAWSRGESPLHF TGTGCCTGGAGTCGGGGGGAGTCACCCCTCCACTTT
TRBJ2-7 TRBV11-3 few - CASSSGYGYEQYF TGTGCCAGCAGCTCGGGCTACGGCTACGAGCAGTACTTC
TRBJ1-1 TRBV13 - - CASSRTGGDTEAFF TGTGCCAGCAGCCGAACGGGGGGGGACACTGAAGCTTTCTTT
TRBJ2-2 TRBV2 - TRBD1 CATQERGPNTGELFF TGTGCCACCCAGGAGAGGGGGCCGAACACCGGGGAGCTGTTTTTT
TRBJ2-7 TRBV4-3 - TRBD1 CASSPGTGSLRGEQYF TGCGCCAGCAGCCCCGGGACAGGGTCGTTAAGGGGCGAGCAGTACTTC
TRBJ2-7 TRBV11-2 - TRBD2 CASSPRLAGDYEQYF TGTGCCAGCAGCCCTCGACTAGCGGGGGACTACGAGCAGTACTTC
TRBJ2-3 TRBV28 - TRBD1 CASSLWVGQGPDTQYF TGTGCCAGCAGTTTATGGGTGGGACAGGGACCAGATACGCAGTATTTT
TRBJ1-2 TRBV2 - - CASSGVPGEYGYTF TGTGCCAGCAGTGGGGTCCCAGGGGAATATGGCTACACCTTC
TRBJ2-1 TRBV27 - - CASSLLASSYNEQFF TGTGCCAGCAGTTTATTGGCTAGCTCTTACAATGAGCAGTTCTTC
TRBJ2-7 TRBV2 once TRBD2 CASNPGTSVREQYF TGTGCCAGCAATCCCGGGACTAGCGTTCGCGAGCAGTACTTC